This TCR beta chain was profiled in a study of blood T cells in healthy people across ages. This CDR3 is 14 amino acids long. Per the germline V gene, CDR1 is DFQATT and CDR2 is SNEGSKA (reference sequence). V lost 5 bases and J lost 3, with 17 bases in between. This clonotype was recorded many times. The authors ran a second PCR of 7 to 11 cycles using a sample-barcoded 5' primer and a J-beta primer mix. TCRdb redid the calling of the 5' RACE reads with MiXCR, one entry per CDR3 protein. Here the sample spans approximately 350,000 distinct CDR3 sequences, 50% to 60% being singletons. The source material was blood. The sequence was collected from a man between 60 and 75 years old in good health. The rearrangement joins TRBV20-1 to TRBJ2-7; D possibly corresponds to TRBD1 (6 bases). DNA of the CDR3: TGCAGTGCTTCTCCGACAGGACCGCACTACGAGCAGTACTTC. As protein: CSASPTGPHYEQYF.